This T cell receptor beta chain was retrieved from a study of early T cells in non-severe SARS-CoV-2 infection (dated by TCRdb to about 2021). Broadly, across the study: Because TCR sequencing relied on bulk RNA taken from unsorted whole blood, pairing of alpha and beta chains was not possible. Paper-wide results and their limitations: VDJdb matching was skewed toward anti-spike CD8 responses, so virus-specific expansions were likely underestimated and private and CD4 specificities were missed.

Set within a cohort of healthcare workers in London, UK, this nested case-control study involved weekly PCR testing of nasopharyngeal swabs along with blood sampling. Healthcare workers were recruited between 23 and 31 March 2020, during the week of the UK lockdown, and were followed weekly for up to roughly 15 weeks. The method was 5' RACE. Sequencing was performed on a NextSeq 500. To correct for sequencing error and PCR bias, the TCR library protocol tagged individual cDNA molecules with unique molecular identifiers. TCR alpha and beta chains were both sequenced, and the abundances of alpha and beta sequences in each sample were closely correlated with each other. In the paper's pipeline: Decombinator V4 was used to annotate TCR sequences for V gene, J gene and CDR3. TCRs were defined as expanded if a significant change between any two time points was detected under a Poisson model with p below 0.0001. TCR abundances were normalised to the total number of TCRs sequenced per sample and were expressed as counts per million. TRAV1-2 paired with TRAJ12, TRAJ20 or TRAJ33 defined MAIT TCRs, while TRAV10 paired with TRAJ18 defined iNKT TCRs. A search of VDJdb, accessed on 1 November 2021, was run for TCRs annotated to CMV, EBV and SARS-CoV-2, with TCRs annotated for multiple antigens excluded. Using fastp trimming at Q25 and MiXCR clonotype assembly, TCRdb reanalyzed the public sequencing data and kept in-frame beta chains. Entries are consolidated by CDR3 protein sequence, retaining the most common genes and DNA. It is TCRdb's table, rather than the study itself, that gives the V and J calls and clone size. For this sample there are some 96,000 distinct CDR3 sequences; roughly 11% appear just once. Of the sample, just over 4.5% falls within the top ten clones.

A distance of 19 bases separates the germline ends of V and J, which lose 6 bases and 8 bases respectively. Including the terminal cysteine and phenylalanine, the CDR3 comprises 14 residues. The entry retains the CDR3 DNA only, 42 bases that are in frame from base 1. For CDR1 and CDR2, the germline V gene (reference sequence) lists DFQATT and SNEGSKA. This clonotype came up a few times. The antigen it binds to is not known. No much larger clone is present one base from it, and per-base qualities are unavailable. The receptor's source is an adult who was a healthcare worker with PCR-confirmed SARS-CoV-2 infection or an uninfected control (not recorded which). The sequenced sample was whole blood, obtained at baseline. The sequence joins TRBV20-1 to TRBJ1-4; matching of 5 bases hints at TRBD1 as the D gene. The CDR3 in this case is CSATGGDPWEKLFF. The nucleotide sequence is given as TGCAGTGCCACTGGGGGGGATCCGTGGGAAAAACTGTTTTTT.